Presented here are 26 T cell receptor beta chains from one specimen sequenced in a study of cytomegalovirus exposure and HLA in healthy donors (dated by TCRdb to about 2017). The library came from the immunoSEQ multiplex PCR assay. For the multiplex PCR, a mixture combining 60 forward primers for TCR Vbeta segments and 13 reverse primers for TCR Jbeta segments was used. Entries here come from immuneACCESS through TCRdb and include only in-frame sequences with V and J called. Some clones fail to appear in such tables; in the studies checked, an unresolved V gene covers under half of the shortfall, and the cause of the remainder is unknown. The sample table shows 150,000 or so clones, and about three quarters are seen once. The ten largest make up 13% of the sample. The sequenced material came from PBMCs. The source is a man aged 35 to 55 in good health and CMV-seropositive.

As DNA, the CDR3 is TGTGCCAACTCTCAATGGGACAGGGACGGCTACACCTTC. This codes for CANSQWDRDGYTF. V and J are TRBV28 and TRBJ1-2, with 9 bases identical to TRBD1. The CDR3 has 13 amino acids. Germline assignment: CDR1 MDHEN and CDR2 SYDVKM. With V trimmed by 10 bases and J by 8 bases, 11 bases remained unmatched.

This clone was seen a few times. This chain uses TRBV5-1 with TRBJ2-7; D call uncertain. CDR1 is SGHRS, CDR2 YFSETQ, per germline. CDR3 length: 13 residues. V was clipped by 4 bases and J by 0 bases, with 8 bases between them. The CDR3 nucleotides read TGCGCCAGCAGCGAACGGAGCTCCTACGAGCAGTACTTC. Translating it yields CASSERSSYEQYF.

The CDR3 bases are TGCGCCAGCAGCTTGGACCCCCTAGCGGCCTCCTACAATGAGCAGTTCTTC. Residues: CASSLDPLAASYNEQFF. The chain is built from TRBV5-1 and TRBJ2-1; 7 positions agree with TRBD2. J lost 0 bases, V lost 0 bases, and 6 bases had no gene match. Germline CDR1 reads SGHRS; CDR2 reads YFSETQ. The CDR3 length is 17 residues.

The rearrangement links TRBV5-5 to TRBJ1-4; 9 bases are a match to TRBD1. Looked up from germline, CDR1 is SGHKS and CDR2 is YYEKEE (reference sequence). This CDR3 comprises 16 residues. V gave up 0 bases and J gave up 1 base; unmatched junction bases: 1. The CDR3 loop is CASSLGTGVTNEKLFF. CDR3 in DNA: TGTGCCAGCAGCTTGGGGACAGGGGTAACTAATGAAAAACTGTTTTTT.

The chain carries TRBV15 and TRBJ2-7; TRBD1 might be the D (6 bases). There are 16 residues in the CDR3. Germline CDR1 and CDR2: LNHNV and YYDKDF (reference sequence). Trimming cost V 0 bases and J 1 base, with 13 bases left between them. This CDR3 reads CATSRDWGHGSYEQYF. The DNA for the CDR3 is TGTGCCACCAGCAGAGATTGGGGACATGGGTCCTACGAGCAGTACTTC. The complete variable domain, with remaining parts taken from reference TRBV15 and TRBJ2-7, reads DAMVIQNPRYQVTQFGKPVTLSCSQTLNHNVMYWYQQKSSQAPKLLFHYYDKDFNNEADTPDNFQSRRPNTSFCFLDIRSPGLGDTAMYLCATSRDWGHGSYEQYFGPGTRLTVT.

The rearrangement uses TRBV5-1 and TRBJ2-1, with 14 bases that match TRBD2. Losses at the gene ends were 6 bases for V and 6 bases for J; bases not matched to a gene: 11. Germline CDR1 is SGHRS and CDR2 is YFSETQ. CDR3 length: 17 residues. The CDR3 loop is CASNSKTGTSGSNEQFF. In DNA, the CDR3 is TGCGCCAGCAACTCTAAAACCGGGACTAGCGGGAGCAATGAGCAGTTCTTC.

The V and J genes are TRBV5-5 and TRBJ1-1; D not resolved. CDR3 length: 15 residues. Germline CDR1 reads SGHKS; CDR2 reads YYEKEE (reference sequence). Trimming took off 1 base at V and 2 bases at J, with 12 bases between the two ends. The CDR3 DNA reads TGTGCCAGCAGCTTGATAAGCCATAGCAACACTGAAGCTTTCTTT. It yields the protein CASSLISHSNTEAFF.

A single count supports this clone. The CDR3 is CASMSPSQETQYF. The CDR3 nucleotides are TGTGCCAGCATGTCCCCTAGCCAGGAGACCCAGTACTTC. The chain uses TRBV7-6 and TRBJ2-5; a weak D match, TRBD2 (5 bases). V was cut by 7 bases and J by 5 bases, with 14 bases left in between. The CDR3 spans 13 residues. Germline CDR1 SGHVS, CDR2 FNYEAQ.

In this sample, this clone turned up once. The rearrangement joins TRBV9 to TRBJ2-3; 8 bases are shared with TRBD2. CDR1 and CDR2 from the germline V gene are SGDLS and YYNGEE. The CDR3 runs to 15 residues. V lost 1 base and J lost 1; bases outside the gene matches: 2. CDR3 region: CASSVRREGTDTQYF. The CDR3 coding sequence is TGTGCCAGCAGCGTAAGGCGGGAGGGCACAGATACGCAGTATTTT.

This clone appeared a few times. The chain is built from TRBV7-6 and TRBJ2-7; possible D gene TRBD1, 5 bases. The CDR3 spans 13 residues. Trimming removed 1 base from V and 6 bases from J, with 10 bases in between. CDR1 and CDR2 from the germline V gene are SGHVS and FNYEAQ. The CDR3, as DNA: TGTGCCAGCAGCTTAGAGACAGAAAGCGAGCAGTACTTC. Translated: CASSLETESEQYF.

This chain connects TRBV7-9 to TRBJ2-7; 8 nucleotides match TRBD1. V lost 2 bases and J lost 5; bases outside the gene matches: 14. The CDR3 loop spans 17 amino acids. The germline V gene has CDR1 SEHNR and CDR2 FQNEAQ (reference sequence). This CDR3 is CASSLKRGQGERNEQYF. The CDR3 nucleotides are TGTGCCAGCAGCTTAAAGCGTGGACAGGGAGAGCGCAACGAGCAGTACTTC. Full variable domain (outside the CDR3, taken from reference TRBV7-9 and TRBJ2-7): DTGVSQNPRHKITKRGQNVTFRCDPISEHNRLYWYRQTLGQGPEFLTYFQNEAQLEKSRLLSDRFSAERPKGSFSTLEIQRTEQGDSAMYLCASSLKRGQGERNEQYFGPGTRLTVT.

This clone was counted between two and nine times. The chain recombines TRBV7-9 with TRBJ1-6; the match to TRBD1 covers 8 bases. CDR3 length: 15 amino acids. In germline, CDR1 is SEHNR, CDR2 FQNEAQ (reference sequence). J lost 7 bases, V lost 5 bases, and 7 bases had no gene match. The DNA of the CDR3 is TGTGCCAGCAGCACAACAGGGGACAGGAATTCACCCCTCCACTTT. It is translated as CASSTTGDRNSPLHF. The full variable domain, its missing parts supplied by reference TRBV7-9 and TRBJ1-6, is DTGVSQNPRHKITKRGQNVTFRCDPISEHNRLYWYRQTLGQGPEFLTYFQNEAQLEKSRLLSDRFSAERPKGSFSTLEIQRTEQGDSAMYLCASSTTGDRNSPLHFGNGTRLTVT.

This chain joins TRBV5-1 and TRBJ1-6; no reliable D call. The CDR3 has 14 residues. V lost 2 bases and J 7 bases, leaving 10 bases between the germline ends. Per germline, CDR1 SGHRS and CDR2 YFSETQ. CDR3 amino acids: CASSFTGINSPLHF. In DNA form, the CDR3 reads TGCGCCAGCAGCTTTACCGGGATAAATTCACCCCTCCACTTT. The variable domain in full, with the rest retrieved from reference TRBV5-1 and TRBJ1-6, is KAGVTQTPRYLIKTRGQQVTLSCSPISGHRSVSWYQQTPGQGLQFLFEYFSETQRNKGNFPGRFSGRQFSNSRSEMNVSTLELGDSALYLCASSFTGINSPLHFGNGTRLTVT.

The chain links TRBV7-9 to TRBJ1-4, with TRBD1 matching 7 bases. Germline V gene lookup returns CDR1 SEHNR and CDR2 FQNEAQ (reference sequence). This CDR3 has 17 amino acids. Unmatched junction bases numbered 5, after V lost 1 base and J lost 0 bases. CDR3 residues: CASSLGQGRTTNEKLFF. The CDR3 region has the DNA TGTGCCAGCAGCTTAGGACAGGGAAGAACAACTAATGAAAAACTGTTTTTT.

CDR3 residues: CASSPTSGNTDTQYF. The CDR3 DNA is TGTGCCAGCAGCCCCACTAGCGGCAACACAGATACGCAGTATTTT. The chain joins TRBV9 to TRBJ2-3; 8 nucleotides agree with TRBD2. V shed 4 bases and J 2 bases; nucleotides not matched to a gene: 6. The CDR3 has 15 amino acids. Germline loops: CDR1 SGDLS, CDR2 YYNGEE.

V is TRBV4-3 and J is TRBJ2-6; 7 bases match TRBD1. CDR1 is LGHNA, CDR2 YSLEER, per germline. V dropped 5 bases and J dropped 0; count of bases not matched to a gene: 13. CDR3 length: 19 amino acids. The CDR3 here is CASSKRTGTANSGANVLTF. For the CDR3, the DNA is TGCGCCAGCAGCAAACGTACCGGGACAGCCAACTCTGGGGCCAACGTCCTGACTTTC.

The chain combines TRBV12-5 with TRBJ2-2, with 7 positions matching TRBD1. The V segment lost 1 base and the J segment 5 bases; nucleotides outside the gene matches: 10. Germline V gives CDR1 LGHNT, CDR2 FRNRAP. This CDR3 spans 17 amino acids. The CDR3 here is CASGLGNRGKGTGELFF. The CDR3 DNA is TGTGCTAGTGGTTTGGGTAACAGGGGAAAGGGAACCGGGGAGCTGTTTTTT.

The rearrangement links TRBV5-1 to TRBJ2-3, with 8 nucleotides matching TRBD2. V was clipped by 7 bases and J by 5 bases; unmatched bases: 6. Germline CDR1 SGHRS, CDR2 YFSETQ. The CDR3 sequence is 13 residues long. CDR3 sequence: CASLSLAGDTQYF. The CDR3 nucleotides are TGCGCCAGCCTCTCTCTAGCGGGAGATACGCAGTATTTT.

This clone was counted between two and nine times. The gene calls are TRBV5-4 and TRBJ2-1; 12 bases are shared with TRBD1. The CDR3 consists of 15 residues. Germline lookup yields CDR1 SGHNT and CDR2 YYREEE (reference sequence). V trimming: 4 bases; J trimming: 6 bases; junction bases outside the gene matches: 5. The CDR3 sequence: CASSLGTGGLNEQFF. CDR3 DNA sequence: TGTGCCAGCAGCCTCGGGACAGGGGGCCTCAATGAGCAGTTCTTC.

The rearrangement links TRBV18 to TRBJ1-2; 8 bases are a match to TRBD1. The CDR3 contains 15 residues. Germline V lookup: CDR1 KGHSH, CDR2 LQKENI. Germline trimming cut 6 bases from V and 2 bases from J; bases unmatched to any gene: 8. CDR3 in DNA: TGTGCCAGCTCCCCGACAGGGGTGCAGAACTATGGCTACACCTTC. This gives the protein CASSPTGVQNYGYTF. Full variable domain (outside the CDR3, taken from reference TRBV18 and TRBJ1-2): NAGVMQNPRHLVRRRGQEARLRCSPMKGHSHVYWYRQLPEEGLKFMVYLQKENIIDESGMPKERFSAEFPKEGPSILRIQQVVRGDSAAYFCASSPTGVQNYGYTFGSGTRLTVV.

This clone has just a few counts. V gene TRBV7-2 combines with J gene TRBJ2-7; TRBD1 aligns across 8 bases. The length of the CDR3 is 14 residues. Per germline, CDR1 SGHTA and CDR2 FQGNSA. V shed 6 bases, J shed 3 bases, and the junction held 7 bases outside the gene matches. The CDR3 is CASSFKTGDYEQYF. CDR3 DNA: TGTGCCAGCAGTTTCAAGACAGGGGACTACGAGCAGTACTTC.

V gene TRBV19 combines with J gene TRBJ1-3, with D possibly TRBD1 on 6 matching bases. From germline, CDR1 is LNHDA and CDR2 SQIVND (reference sequence). Between the trimmed V and J ends, which lost 9 bases and 2 bases, there was a span of 17 bases. This CDR3 has 15 amino acids. The CDR3 loop is CASKLGANAGNTIYF. CDR3 DNA sequence: TGTGCCAGCAAGCTGGGGGCAAACGCTGGAAACACCATATATTTT.

The rearrangement joins TRBV19 to TRBJ2-7, with TRBD2 as a possible D gene (6 bases). The CDR3 sequence is 15 residues long. From germline, CDR1 is LNHDA and CDR2 SQIVND (reference sequence). Trimming left V 10 bases short and J 2 bases short, with 21 bases between. CDR3 loop: CATARDRTYAYEQYF. The DNA of the CDR3 is TGTGCCACCGCGCGGGACCGGACCTATGCCTACGAGCAGTACTTC.

CDR3 coding DNA: TGTGCCAGCGGCTCTGTGGGGCCAGTAGATTACACCGGGGAGCTGTTTTTT. This codes for CASGSVGPVDYTGELFF. The rearrangement links TRBV14 to TRBJ2-2; tentative D call: TRBD1 (5 bases). V shed 8 bases and J shed 3 bases, with 22 bases lying between them. The CDR3 sequence is 17 residues long. CDR1 SGHDN and CDR2 FVKESK come from the germline V gene.

The chain recombines TRBV30 with TRBJ1-6, with a tentative D call TRBD1 (6 bases). Trimming took 2 bases from V and 7 from J, leaving 12 bases between them. The germline V gene encodes CDR1 GTSNPN and CDR2 SVGIG (reference sequence). The CDR3 loop spans 14 amino acids. The CDR3 spells CAWSRGASNSPLHF. The CDR3 nucleotides are TGTGCCTGGAGTCGGGGGGCTTCCAATTCACCCCTCCACTTT.

This chain connects TRBV7-2 to TRBJ2-3, with D possibly being TRBD1 (6 bases). Trimming left V 3 bases short and J 2 bases short, with 12 bases between. Germline V gives CDR1 SGHTA, CDR2 FQGNSA. This CDR3 has 15 residues. The CDR3 DNA reads TGTGCCAGCAGCTTCGACAGGACTTCCACAGATACGCAGTATTTT. This translates into CASSFDRTSTDTQYF. The whole variable domain, filled in from reference TRBV7-2 and TRBJ2-3, reads GAGVSQSPSNKVTEKGKDVELRCDPISGHTALYWYRQSLGQGLEFLIYFQGNSAPDKSGLPSDRFSAERTGGSVSTLTIQRTQQEDSAVYLCASSFDRTSTDTQYFGPGTRLTVL.